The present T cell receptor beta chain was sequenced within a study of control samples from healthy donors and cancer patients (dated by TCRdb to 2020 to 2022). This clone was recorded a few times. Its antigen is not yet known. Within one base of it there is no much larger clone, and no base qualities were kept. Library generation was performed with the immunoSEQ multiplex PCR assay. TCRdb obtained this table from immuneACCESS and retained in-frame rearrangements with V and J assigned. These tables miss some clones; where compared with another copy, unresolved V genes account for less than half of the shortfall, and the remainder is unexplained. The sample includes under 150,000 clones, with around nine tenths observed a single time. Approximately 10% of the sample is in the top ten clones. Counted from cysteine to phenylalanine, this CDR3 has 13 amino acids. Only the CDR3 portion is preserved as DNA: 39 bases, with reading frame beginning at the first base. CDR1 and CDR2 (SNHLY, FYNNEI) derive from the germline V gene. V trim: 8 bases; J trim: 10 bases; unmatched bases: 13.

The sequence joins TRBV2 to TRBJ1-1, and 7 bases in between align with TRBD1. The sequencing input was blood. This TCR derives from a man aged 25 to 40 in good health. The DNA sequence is TGTGCCAGCGCTGAGGACAGGCTCGGATTAGCTTTCTTT. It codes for CASAEDRLGLAFF.